The 16 T cell receptor beta chains in this list originate from one sample, sequenced in a study of a mutant IDH1 vaccine in newly diagnosed glioma. Sample time point: week 5, during vaccination. The vaccine gave 300 ug of a 20-mer mutant IDH1 peptide subcutaneously per dose. Profiling relied on immunoSEQ multiplex PCR, and the TCRdb table lists in-frame clones only, not all of them. The repertoire holds about 30,000 clones, with roughly 83% as singletons. These TCRs' antigens remain unknown. This specimen was PBMCs, taken from a glioma patient whose treatment included an IDH1 peptide vaccine. The receptors were gathered from a man younger than 45 with glioma.

The genes are TRBV7-9 and TRBJ2-7; no firm D call. Trimming took off 5 bases at V and 1 base at J, with 12 bases between the two ends. CDR1 is SEHNR and CDR2 is FQNEAQ in the germline V gene (reference sequence). The CDR3 is 14 residues long. The CDR3 nucleotides are TGTGCCAGCAGCCCCCCTTCTTCGTCCTACGAGCAGTACTTC. It specifies CASSPPSSSYEQYF.

In nucleotides, the CDR3 is TGTGCCAGCAGCCCGGACAGGGCTAACTATGGCTACACCTTC. Residues: CASSPDRANYGYTF. V and J are TRBV5-4 and TRBJ1-2; 8 nucleotides match TRBD1. The length of the CDR3 is 14 residues. V dropped 4 bases and J dropped 0; count of bases not matched to a gene: 2. Germline V lookup: CDR1 SGHNT, CDR2 YYREEE (reference sequence).

The chain is built from TRBV27 and TRBJ2-1, with 9 bases lining up with TRBD2. The CDR3 length is 15 residues. V dropped 3 bases and J dropped 7; count of bases not matched to a gene: 7. Germline CDR1 MNHEY, CDR2 SMNVEV (reference sequence). CDR3 amino acids: CASSFTGTSSNEQFF. The CDR3 region has the DNA TGTGCCAGCAGTTTTACCGGGACTAGCAGTAATGAGCAGTTCTTC.

The chain is built from TRBV7-9 and TRBJ1-4, with D maybe TRBD1 (5 bases). CDR3 length: 14 amino acids. The germline CDR1 and CDR2 sequences are SEHNR and FQNEAQ (reference sequence). Trimming took 5 bases from V and 7 from J, leaving 14 bases between them. The CDR3 DNA sequence: TGTGCCAGCAGCCCAGGGCAGGGACGTGAAAAACTGTTTTTT. Encoded protein: CASSPGQGREKLFF. Filled out from reference TRBV7-9 and TRBJ1-4, the complete variable domain reads DTGVSQNPRHKITKRGQNVTFRCDPISEHNRLYWYRQTLGQGPEFLTYFQNEAQLEKSRLLSDRFSAERPKGSFSTLEIQRTEQGDSAMYLCASSPGQGREKLFFGSGTQLSVL.

V is TRBV4-1 and J is TRBJ2-2; tentatively, D is TRBD2 (5 bases). V gave up 10 bases and J gave up 1 base, with 13 bases separating them. The CDR3 contains 14 residues. Looked up from germline, CDR1 is MGHRA and CDR2 is YSYEKL. The CDR3 region is CATRSGENTGELFF. In DNA, the CDR3 is TGCGCCACACGATCCGGGGAGAACACCGGGGAGCTGTTTTTT.

The chain has TRBV19 and TRBJ2-1; D is undetermined. The CDR3 is made up of 13 amino acids. The germline V gene encodes CDR1 LNHDA and CDR2 SQIVND (reference sequence). Trimming cost V 5 bases and J 3 bases, with 8 bases left between them. CDR3 residues: CASSSSIYNEQFF. The CDR3 nucleotides are TGTGCCAGTAGTTCTTCTATCTACAATGAGCAGTTCTTC.

This rearrangement joins TRBV7-2 to TRBJ1-1; TRBD1 matches 7 bases. The J segment lost 0 bases and the V segment lost 5 bases, leaving 6 bases of the junction unmatched. Germline lookup yields CDR1 SGHTA and CDR2 FQGNSA. The CDR3 consists of 15 residues. Here the CDR3 reads CASSTQGRMNTEAFF. DNA for the CDR3: TGTGCCAGCAGCACACAGGGGCGAATGAACACTGAAGCTTTCTTT.

The chain carries TRBV30 and TRBJ1-2, with 8 bases identical to TRBD1. Germline CDR1 and CDR2: GTSNPN and SVGIG (reference sequence). The V and J ends lost 1 base and 4 bases, in that order; junction bases with no gene match: 2. The CDR3 consists of 13 residues. The CDR3 sequence: CAWSAGTGYGYTF. CDR3 nucleotides: TGTGCCTGGAGTGCCGGGACAGGCTATGGCTACACCTTC.

V and J are TRBV5-1 and TRBJ1-2; no clear D gene. V gave up 0 bases and J gave up 7 bases, with 16 bases separating them. Germline CDR1 is SGHRS and CDR2 is YFSETQ. The length of the CDR3 is 15 residues. CDR3 bases: TGCGCCAGCAGCTTGGGGTTTCGGGGAATGTCTGGCTACACCTTC. It yields the protein CASSLGFRGMSGYTF.

The J gene is TRBJ1-2, the V gene TRBV30; D unresolved. The V gene's germline CDR1 is GTSNPN and CDR2 SVGIG (reference sequence). V was cut by 5 bases and J by 0 bases, with 7 bases left in between. This CDR3 contains 12 residues. CDR3 DNA sequence: TGTGCCTGGGAGAATACTAACTATGGCTACACCTTC. Its protein product is CAWENTNYGYTF.

V gene TRBV30 combines with J gene TRBJ2-7; 8 bases are a match to TRBD2. Trimming at V came to 3 bases and at J to 0 bases, leaving 7 bases not matched to a gene. CDR3 length equals 15 residues. CDR1 is GTSNPN and CDR2 is SVGIG in the germline V gene (reference sequence). CDR3 amino acids: CAWSLAGQSSYEQYF. The CDR3, as DNA: TGTGCCTGGAGCCTAGCGGGTCAGAGCTCCTACGAGCAGTACTTC. The variable domain in full, with the rest retrieved from reference TRBV30 and TRBJ2-7, is SQTIHQWPATLVQPVGSPLSLECTVEGTSNPNLYWYRQAAGRGLQLLFYSVGIGQISSEVPQNLSASRPQDRQFILSSKKLLLSDSGFYLCAWSLAGQSSYEQYFGPGTRLTVT.

Sample share makes this clone medium-sized. V and J are TRBV2 and TRBJ2-7, with TRBD1 matching over 12 bases. CDR1 and CDR2 (germline): SNHLY, FYNNEI. The CDR3 covers 16 residues. The ends lost 7 bases at V and 4 bases at J; junction bases unmatched: 11. This chain's CDR3 is CASMGVRDRGLYEQYF. For the CDR3, the DNA is TGTGCCAGCATGGGGGTCCGGGACAGGGGGCTGTACGAGCAGTACTTC.

The count of this clone is one. The chain joins TRBV4-1 to TRBJ2-5; D tentatively reads TRBD1 or TRBD2 (5 bases each). CDR3 length: 13 residues. The germline V and J ends were trimmed by 4 bases and 3 bases, with 9 bases remaining between them. From germline, CDR1 is MGHRA and CDR2 YSYEKL. The CDR3 loop reads CASSRDAEETQYF. The CDR3 DNA follows: TGCGCCAGCAGCCGGGACGCCGAAGAGACCCAGTACTTC.

This chain joins TRBV5-1 and TRBJ2-1; either TRBD1 or TRBD2 may fit D (5 bases each). The germline gives CDR1 SGHRS, CDR2 YFSETQ. V lost 2 bases and J 6 bases, leaving 15 bases between the germline ends. This CDR3 is 15 amino acids long. CDR3 coding DNA: TGCGCCAGCAGCTTAGACTATGGGGGAAGCAATGAGCAGTTCTTC. This translates into CASSLDYGGSNEQFF.

The rearrangement uses TRBV27 and TRBJ1-5; TRBD1 agrees at 9 bases. Germline V gives CDR1 MNHEY, CDR2 SMNVEV (reference sequence). V shed 5 bases, J shed 7 bases, and the junction held 12 bases outside the gene matches. This CDR3 is built from 16 residues. CDR3 nucleotides: TGTGCCAGCAGTACATACGACAGGGGGAGAGGGCAGCCCCAGCATTTT. Protein product: CASSTYDRGRGQPQHF.

The chain uses TRBV5-5 and TRBJ2-5; D call uncertain. Trimming pared 0 bases from V and 3 bases from J, leaving 6 bases between. Per germline, CDR1 SGHKS and CDR2 YYEKEE (reference sequence). CDR3 length equals 13 residues. This CDR3 reads CASSLGDKETQYF. The CDR3 nucleotides are TGTGCCAGCAGCTTGGGAGACAAAGAGACCCAGTACTTC.